A selection of T cell receptor beta chains follows, all from one sample in a study of blood T cell repertoires in COVID-19. Repertoires were generated with immunoSEQ multiplex PCR, while TCRdb's copy carries only in-frame clones and drops some. The table has roughly 200,000 clones, over 75% seen once. The sample taken for sequencing was PBMCs or T cells enriched from blood (not recorded which). The receptor source for this set is a middle-aged man who had recovered from COVID-19. Both conserved end residues are part of each CDR3. D genes are given only for firm matches. Clone size appears in some rows only: once, few, many, or a class for an expanded clone.

abundance	j_gene	v_gene	d_gene	CDR3aa	CDR3nt
NA	TRBJ2-7	TRBV2	NA	CASSVESQQYF	TGTGCCAGCTCCGTCGAGAGCCAGCAGTACTTC
NA	TRBJ2-7	TRBV5-6	NA	CASSLGQNYEQYF	TGTGCCAGCAGCTTGGGACAAAACTACGAGCAGTACTTC
few	TRBJ1-1	TRBV2	NA	CASSEQGSTEAFF	TGTGCCAGCAGTGAACAGGGGAGTACTGAAGCTTTCTTT
few	TRBJ1-1	TRBV7-6	NA	CASSTLSTHMNTEAFF	TGTGCCAGCAGCACCCTTAGCACTCATATGAACACTGAAGCTTTCTTT
few	TRBJ1-6	TRBV27	TRBD1	CASSTRTGLGRPLHF	TGTGCCAGCAGTACTAGGACAGGGCTAGGGCGACCCCTCCACTTT
NA	TRBJ1-6	TRBV30	NA	CAWSWGLNSPLHF	TGTGCCTGGAGCTGGGGGCTTAATTCACCCCTCCACTTT
NA	TRBJ1-2	TRBV12-5	NA	CASAILLQFLPF	TGTGCTAGTGCGATACTCTTACAGTTCCTCCCCTTC
NA	TRBJ2-7	TRBV12-5	TRBD2	CASGSTGLAGAPLGYEQYF	TGTGCTAGTGGTTCAACGGGACTAGCGGGAGCCCCCCTTGGGTACGAGCAGTACTTC
NA	TRBJ1-1	TRBV4-1	NA	CASSQPGGTEAFF	TGCGCCAGCAGCCAGCCGGGTGGCACTGAAGCTTTCTTT
few	TRBJ1-2	TRBV15	NA	CATSRGGTLNYGYTF	TGTGCCACCAGCAGAGGGGGGACATTAAACTATGGCTACACCTTC
once	TRBJ2-7	TRBV5-4	NA	CASSAVPRSDEQYF	TGTGCCAGCAGCGCCGTGCCCCGTAGTGACGAGCAGTACTTC
few	TRBJ2-1	TRBV5-6	TRBD1	CASSLLRGQDNEQFF	TGTGCCAGCAGCTTGCTTAGGGGGCAGGACAATGAGCAGTTCTTC
NA	TRBJ1-1	TRBV27	NA	CASSLWGTNTEAFF	TGTGCCAGCAGTTTATGGGGCACTAACACTGAAGCTTTCTTT
NA	TRBJ1-1	TRBV9	NA	CASSVRTEVAFF	TGTGCCAGCAGCGTAAGGACAGAAGTAGCTTTCTTT
NA	TRBJ2-1	TRBV19	TRBD1	CASGTGLGYNEQFF	TGTGCCTCAGGGACAGGCCTGGGGTACAATGAGCAGTTCTTC
NA	TRBJ1-5	TRBV6-2/TRBV6-3	NA	CASSSFNSNQPQHF	TGTGCCAGCAGTTCGTTTAATAGCAATCAGCCCCAGCATTTT
NA	TRBJ1-2	TRBV13	NA	CASSSQVNPNYGYTF	TGTGCCAGCAGCTCACAGGTGAATCCTAACTATGGCTACACCTTC
few	TRBJ2-1	TRBV24-1	TRBD1	CATSDLEGQGEQFF	TGTGCCACCAGTGATTTGGAGGGACAGGGCGAGCAGTTCTTC
once	TRBJ2-7	TRBV7-9	TRBD1	CASSEQQGVTGEQYF	TGTGCCAGCAGCGAGCAACAGGGGGTAACGGGCGAGCAGTACTTC
NA	TRBJ1-4	TRBV3-1/TRBV3-2	NA	CASSQEVPGSNEKLFF	TGTGCCAGCAGCCAAGAAGTCCCAGGGTCGAATGAAAAACTGTTTTTT
NA	TRBJ2-1	TRBV13	TRBD2	CASSRRTSGYNEQFF	TGTGCCAGCAGTAGGAGGACTAGCGGTTACAATGAGCAGTTCTTC
NA	TRBJ2-3	TRBV14	TRBD2	CASRATSGPPDTQYF	TGTGCCAGCCGCGCGACTAGCGGGCCTCCAGATACGCAGTATTTT
NA	TRBJ2-5	TRBV3-1/TRBV3-2	TRBD2	CASSQGYLGGRVETQYF	TGTGCCAGCAGCCAAGGATATCTTGGCGGGAGAGTAGAGACCCAGTACTTC
NA	TRBJ1-2	TRBV30	TRBD1	CAWRGQSYGYTF	TGTGCCTGGAGGGGACAGTCCTATGGCTACACCTTC
NA	TRBJ1-1	TRBV12-5	NA	CASENTATGGAFF	TGTGCTAGTGAGAATACGGCGACGGGTGGAGCTTTCTTT
NA	TRBJ2-3	TRBV9	NA	CASSTTRGWTDTQYF	TGTGCCAGCAGCACTACCAGGGGATGGACAGATACGCAGTATTTT
NA	TRBJ1-2	TRBV7-6	NA	CASSLNAAGVKGYGYTF	TGTGCCAGCAGCTTAAACGCGGCAGGGGTTAAGGGCTATGGCTACACCTTC
NA	TRBJ1-6	TRBV6-5	NA	CAGSLTGNNSPLHF	TGTGCCGGCAGTTTAACAGGGAATAATTCACCCCTCCACTTT
NA	TRBJ1-2	TRBV10-2	NA	CASSERQGLNYGYTF	TGCGCCAGCAGTGAGCGGCAGGGACTTAACTATGGCTACACCTTC
NA	TRBJ2-5	TRBV12-5	NA	CASGPPTAYAQETQYF	TGTGCTAGTGGTCCCCCGACAGCCTATGCCCAAGAGACCCAGTACTTC
NA	TRBJ2-2	TRBV9	TRBD1	CASSPGTGSGELFF	TGTGCCAGCAGCCCCGGGACAGGGTCCGGGGAGCTGTTTTTT
NA	TRBJ2-2	TRBV20-1	NA	CSAPGVGELFF	TGCAGTGCTCCAGGGGTCGGGGAGCTGTTTTTT
NA	TRBJ1-2	TRBV5-6	TRBD1	CASSLVGQLYGYTF	TGTGCCAGCAGCTTGGTGGGACAGCTCTATGGCTACACCTTC
few	TRBJ1-2	TRBV5-6	TRBD1	CASSLQGARRDGYTF	TGTGCCAGCAGCCTACAGGGGGCGCGGAGGGATGGCTACACCTTC
few	TRBJ1-2	TRBV18	NA	CASSPTGVGHGDYGYTF	TGTGCCAGCTCACCCACGGGAGTGGGCCACGGGGACTATGGCTACACCTTC
NA	TRBJ1-1	TRBV30	NA	CAWSVTGRGTEAFF	TGTGCCTGGAGTGTAACAGGGAGGGGCACTGAAGCTTTCTTT